What follows describes a single T cell receptor beta chain. Its antigen is not known. Donors were ostensibly healthy at sampling, although undocumented immune exposures were probable. CDR1 is SNHLY and CDR2 is FYNNEI in the germline V gene. V was cut by 6 bases and J by 7 bases, with 19 bases left in between. The CDR3 has 16 amino acids. The sample is drawn from a study of cytomegalovirus exposure and HLA in healthy donors. Findings and limits, study-wide: Within a later analysis, the majority of CMV-associated TCR beta chains appeared HLA-restricted. In all likelihood, a cluster of highly shared sequence variants was a sequencing artifact. In a later analysis, compared with equally common non-associated chains, HLA-associated beta chains were more expanded.

The primer mix had 60 Vbeta and 13 Jbeta primers. Assay: immunoSEQ multiplex PCR; the TCRdb copy retains only in-frame clones and omits some. The data show about 76,000 clones, about three quarters seen once. The receptor was isolated from a male donor in good health and CMV-seropositive. V gene TRBV2 combines with J gene TRBJ1-6; a possible D gene is TRBD1 (5 bases). Sequencing was performed on PBMCs. CDR3 residues: CASRLPTGGRNSPLHF. CDR3 in DNA: TGTGCCAGCAGGCTACCCACAGGTGGCAGGAATTCACCCCTCCACTTT.